These T cell receptor beta chains were read from a single sample in a study of graft-versus-host responses after intestinal transplantation. Method: immunoSEQ multiplex PCR; TCRdb's copy keeps in-frame clones and lacks some. The sample has about 150,000 clones, 92% seen once. Their antigens remain unidentified. The source was unstimulated CD4+ T cells sorted from spleen or lymph node cells, collected before intestinal transplant. The origin of the receptors is a human donor who received an intestinal transplant. Both conserved end residues are part of each CDR3. Each record gives: clone size, J gene, D gene, V gene, CDR3 protein, CDR3 DNA. A D gene is named only where the DNA matches it firmly. Where a row states a size, it is once, few, many or the class of an expanded clone; other rows omit it.

-,TRBJ1-2,-,TRBV4-3,CASSQDIGAGLYGYTF,TGCGCCAGCAGCCAAGATATAGGGGCGGGACTCTATGGCTACACCTTC
-,TRBJ2-2,-,TRBV7-9,CASSLLAFGELFF,TGTGCCAGCAGCTTACTGGCGTTTGGGGAGCTGTTTTTT
-,TRBJ2-1,-,TRBV28,CASSSPGLGSYNEQFF,TGTGCCAGCAGTTCCCCGGGTCTAGGCTCCTACAATGAGCAGTTCTTC
-,TRBJ2-7,TRBD1,TRBV5-1,CASSLVRDSSSYEQYF,TGCGCCAGCAGCTTGGTCCGGGACAGTAGCTCCTACGAGCAGTACTTC
-,TRBJ2-1,-,TRBV7-9,CASSRDNEQFF,TGTGCCAGCAGCCGGGACAATGAGCAGTTCTTC
-,TRBJ1-4,-,TRBV19,CASSFQIVATNEKLFF,TGTGCCAGTAGTTTCCAGATAGTTGCAACTAATGAAAAACTGTTTTTT
-,TRBJ2-7,TRBD1,TRBV19,CASSLSYRGRMDYEQYF,TGTGCCAGTAGTCTCTCGTACAGGGGGCGCATGGACTACGAGCAGTACTTC
-,TRBJ1-2,-,TRBV5-1,CASSLGLGKSYTF,TGCGCCAGCAGCTTAGGTCTAGGGAAGAGCTACACCTTC
-,TRBJ2-5,-,TRBV19,CASSIDRAGELQETQYF,TGTGCCAGTAGTATAGACCGGGCAGGGGAACTCCAAGAGACCCAGTACTTC
once,TRBJ1-1,TRBD1,TRBV30,CAWAGGAFGEAFF,TGTGCCTGGGCAGGGGGCGCTTTTGGTGAGGCTTTCTTT
-,TRBJ2-7,-,TRBV5-1,CASSVGGASYEQYF,TGCGCCAGCTCCGTAGGAGGGGCATCCTACGAGCAGTACTTC
-,TRBJ2-1,TRBD2,TRBV11-3,CASSPGTSRRSEQFF,TGTGCCAGCAGCCCTGGGACTAGCCGGAGGAGTGAGCAGTTCTTC
-,TRBJ2-3,-,TRBV19,CASSTNLRTDTQYF,TGTGCCAGTAGTACCAATCTCCGTACAGATACGCAGTATTTT
-,TRBJ2-3,TRBD2,TRBV27,CASSFTPGLAGGTDTQYF,TGTGCCAGCAGTTTTACACCGGGACTAGCGGGAGGCACAGATACGCAGTATTTT
-,TRBJ2-3,-,TRBV19,CASMAGLGTDTQYF,TGTGCCAGTATGGCGGGGCTCGGCACAGATACGCAGTATTTT
-,TRBJ2-1,TRBD1,TRBV7-3,CASSLDRAGKFF,TGTGCCAGCAGCCTGGACAGGGCAGGCAAGTTCTTC
once,TRBJ1-1,-,TRBV10-1,CASSGQGLLERAFF,TGCGCCAGCAGTGGTCAGGGGTTATTGGAGCGGGCTTTCTTT
-,TRBJ2-7,-,TRBV18,CASSVTRQVGGYEQYF,TGTGCCAGCTCAGTCACCCGACAGGTGGGAGGCTACGAGCAGTACTTC